This T cell receptor beta chain was documented in a study of T cell changes during pregnancy in multiple sclerosis (dated by TCRdb to between 2018 and 2021). Regarding the study in general: In women with multiple sclerosis, the researchers looked at how the T cell repertoire shifted as pregnancy progressed.

Library prep was done by the immunoSEQ multiplex PCR assay. Drawn from immuneACCESS, this table holds only the in-frame rearrangements with V and J called that TCRdb kept. Clones are partly lost; checked studies trace under half to an unresolved V gene and leave the rest unexplained. For this sample the table gives some 120,000 clones, of which 90% to 96% were detected only once. The ten biggest clones cover less than 0.55% of the sample. For this chain, trimming is 3 bases at the V end and 4 bases at the J end, and the number of junction bases without a gene match is 9. There are 16 amino acids in the CDR3, from cysteine to phenylalanine inclusive. Just the 48-base CDR3 DNA is kept, in frame starting at base 1. The germline V gene encodes CDR1 SGDLS and CDR2 YYNGEE. On this clone itself: Its antigen has not been determined. Base qualities are missing; no much larger clone stands one base away.

Sequencing used peripheral blood, obtained after pregnancy. The TCR was taken from a female donor with multiple sclerosis, enrolled in a pregnancy study. This chain is built from TRBV9 and TRBJ2-2; 7 central nucleotides agree with TRBD2. In nucleotides, the sequence is TGTGCCAGCAGCGCGGGACTAATTTCGCGCACCGGGGAGCTGTTTTTT. Translated, this is CASSAGLISRTGELFF.